These 18 T cell receptor beta chains were all obtained from the same sample, sequenced in a study of PD-1 blockade in classical Hodgkin lymphoma. Data came from immunoSEQ multiplex PCR; TCRdb stores just in-frame clones and leaves some out. The table has 72,000 or so clones, approximately 94% seen once. All trial patients relapsed after autologous stem cell transplantation. The sequencing here drew on peripheral blood mononuclear cells (PBMCs), taken at baseline. Receptor source: a human donor with classical Hodgkin lymphoma.

The chain's CDR3 is CASSLEVLAVTDTQYF. Written as DNA, the CDR3 is TGTGCCAGCAGCTTGGAGGTCCTAGCGGTCACAGATACGCAGTATTTT. The V gene is TRBV5-4, the J gene TRBJ2-3, with 7 bases identical to TRBD2. The CDR3 runs to 16 residues. Germline CDR1 and CDR2: SGHNT and YYREEE (reference sequence). V dropped 0 bases and J dropped 2; count of bases not matched to a gene: 6.

The chain recombines TRBV7-9 with TRBJ2-6, with D perhaps TRBD2 (6 bases). Germline V gene sequence: CDR1 SEHNR, CDR2 FQNEAQ (reference sequence). The CDR3 has 19 amino acids. The V end was cut by 3 bases, the J end by 0 bases, with 18 bases between. DNA for the CDR3: TGTGCCAGCAGCTTTCTTGGAGGGGCCCTCAGCTCTGGGGCCAACGTCCTGACTTTC. It specifies CASSFLGGALSSGANVLTF. The whole variable domain, filled in from reference TRBV7-9 and TRBJ2-6, reads DTGVSQNPRHKITKRGQNVTFRCDPISEHNRLYWYRQTLGQGPEFLTYFQNEAQLEKSRLLSDRFSAERPKGSFSTLEIQRTEQGDSAMYLCASSFLGGALSSGANVLTFGAGSRLTVL.

The chain joins TRBV2 to TRBJ2-1; possibly TRBD2 for D (5 bases). Trimming removed 1 base from V and 8 bases from J, with 9 bases in between. This CDR3 is 13 amino acids long. In germline, CDR1 is SNHLY, CDR2 FYNNEI. CDR3 sequence reads: CASSEDGGYEQFF. The CDR3 DNA sequence: TGTGCCAGCAGTGAAGATGGAGGTTATGAGCAGTTCTTC.

The rearrangement links TRBV14 to TRBJ2-7; tentatively, D is TRBD1 (5 bases). Per germline, CDR1 SGHDN and CDR2 FVKESK. The CDR3 totals 16 residues. Between the trimmed V and J ends, which lost 0 bases and 3 bases, there was a span of 15 bases. CDR3 nucleotides: TGTGCCAGCAGCCAAGATCCCAGGGCTTTGGGCTACGAGCAGTACTTC. This sequence encodes CASSQDPRALGYEQYF.

The rearrangement links TRBV6-5 to TRBJ2-1, with D unresolved. Trimming took 7 bases from V and 5 from J, leaving 9 bases between them. The CDR3 spans 12 residues. The germline gives CDR1 MNHEY, CDR2 SVGAGI. CDR3 sequence (DNA): TGTGCCAGCACCGGACGGGACAATGAGCAGTTCTTC. Its protein is CASTGRDNEQFF.

The J gene is TRBJ2-1, the V gene TRBV15; D remains unclear. V was trimmed by 0 bases and J by 5 bases, leaving 14 bases between them. CDR3 size: 16 residues. CDR1 is LNHNV, CDR2 YYDKDF, per germline (reference sequence). The CDR3 protein is CATSRDWGGNHNEQFF. DNA of the CDR3: TGTGCCACCAGCAGAGATTGGGGTGGGAACCACAATGAGCAGTTCTTC.

The rearrangement joins TRBV19 to TRBJ2-7; 11 nucleotides match TRBD1. V trimming: 6 bases; J trimming: 0 bases; junction bases outside the gene matches: 7. CDR1 LNHDA and CDR2 SQIVND come from the germline V gene (reference sequence). The CDR3 has 16 residues. CDR3 nucleotides: TGTGCCAGTAGGCACCTAGGGACAGGGGGCTCCTACGAGCAGTACTTC. Amino acids: CASRHLGTGGSYEQYF.

The DNA for the CDR3 is TGTGCCAGCAGTTTAACAGCTTACTTAGGAAATCAGCCCCAGCATTTT. It is translated as CASSLTAYLGNQPQHF. The chain carries TRBV27 and TRBJ1-5; D remains unclear. Germline-derived CDR1 and CDR2 are MNHEY and SMNVEV (reference sequence). This CDR3 is built from 16 residues. Deletions cut 2 bases from V and 4 bases from J, with 15 bases between.

This chain connects TRBV25-1 to TRBJ2-4, with D perhaps given as TRBD1 or TRBD2 (5 bases each). Germline CDR1 MGHDK, CDR2 SYGVNS. This CDR3 has 16 residues. Between the trimmed V and J ends, which lost 3 bases and 1 base, there was a span of 13 bases. The CDR3 is CASSDPGWGAKNIQYF. The CDR3 coding sequence is TGTGCCAGCAGTGACCCGGGCTGGGGGGCCAAAAACATTCAGTACTTC.

CDR3 nucleotides: TGTGCCAGCAGCTTGCGACAGGTCGAAGAGACCCAGTACTTC. It specifies CASSLRQVEETQYF. V and J are TRBV7-9 and TRBJ2-5; TRBD1 might be the D (6 bases). The CDR3 has 14 residues. The V gene lost 3 bases and the J gene lost 3 bases, with 11 bases spanning the gap. Germline CDR1 reads SEHNR; CDR2 reads FQNEAQ (reference sequence). Variable domain in full (rest from reference TRBV7-9 and TRBJ2-5): DTGVSQNPRHKITKRGQNVTFRCDPISEHNRLYWYRQTLGQGPEFLTYFQNEAQLEKSRLLSDRFSAERPKGSFSTLEIQRTEQGDSAMYLCASSLRQVEETQYFGPGTRLLVL.

The chain employs TRBV27 and TRBJ2-7, with D perhaps given as TRBD1 or TRBD2 (5 bases each). Germline V lookup: CDR1 MNHEY, CDR2 SMNVEV (reference sequence). Trimming removed 8 bases at V and 7 bases at J, with 36 bases between. The length of the CDR3 is 19 residues. The CDR3 sequence is CASSTLGDPTTLMTFEQYF. CDR3 nucleotide sequence: TGTGCCAGCTCAACCTTGGGGGACCCTACTACTCTTATGACGTTTGAGCAGTACTTC.

The rearrangement joins TRBV27 to TRBJ1-1; possible D gene TRBD1, 5 bases. There are 14 residues in the CDR3. Germline V gene data show CDR1 as MNHEY and CDR2 as SMNVEV (reference sequence). With 7 bases removed from V and 1 base from J, the gap between germline ends came to 13 bases. CDR3 protein: CASTETDKNTEAFF. CDR3 DNA sequence: TGTGCCAGCACCGAGACAGACAAGAACACTGAAGCTTTCTTT.

V usage is TRBV6-5 and J usage is TRBJ1-4; maybe TRBD1 (6 bases). CDR1 and CDR2 from the germline V gene are MNHEY and SVGAGI. CDR3 size: 12 residues. V was trimmed by 10 bases and J by 4 bases, leaving 10 bases between them. In DNA form, the CDR3 reads TGTGCCACCCAGGGGTTTAATGAAAAACTGTTTTTT. Its translation: CATQGFNEKLFF.

The chain links TRBV19 to TRBJ1-1, with a tentative D call TRBD1 (5 bases). Germline V gene lookup returns CDR1 LNHDA and CDR2 SQIVND (reference sequence). The CDR3 spans 14 residues. V gave up 3 bases and J gave up 5 bases, with 13 bases separating them. CDR3 in amino acids: CASSISGEGTEAFF. Here the CDR3 DNA reads TGTGCCAGTAGTATTAGCGGAGAGGGGACTGAAGCTTTCTTT. The whole variable domain, filled in from reference TRBV19 and TRBJ1-1, reads DGGITQSPKYLFRKEGQNVTLSCEQNLNHDAMYWYRQDPGQGLRLIYYSQIVNDFQKGDIAEGYSVSREKKESFPLTVTSAQKNPTAFYLCASSISGEGTEAFFGQGTRLTVV.

The chain carries TRBV12-5 and TRBJ2-5; either TRBD1 or TRBD2 may supply D (5 bases each). Germline CDR1 reads LGHNT; CDR2 reads FRNRAP. V was clipped by 6 bases and J by 4 bases, with 18 bases between them. The CDR3 consists of 15 residues. The CDR3 nucleotides read TGTGCTAGTGGAACATGGGACGAAGAGGGAGAGACCCAGTACTTC. Encoded protein: CASGTWDEEGETQYF.

This sequence joins TRBV19 and TRBJ1-6; TRBD1 aligns across 10 bases. The CDR3 spans 15 residues. The V segment lost 6 bases and the J segment 7 bases; nucleotides outside the gene matches: 6. The V gene's germline CDR1 is LNHDA and CDR2 SQIVND (reference sequence). The CDR3 DNA reads TGTGCCAGTAGCCAACCGGGACAGGGGAATTCACCCCTCCACTTT. Translating gives CASSQPGQGNSPLHF.

The rearrangement uses TRBV10-3 and TRBJ2-7; maybe TRBD1 (5 bases). Trimming removed 6 bases at V and 0 bases at J, with 12 bases between. CDR3 length: 14 residues. Germline V lookup: CDR1 ENHRY, CDR2 SYGVKD. CDR3: CAIREPDSSYEQYF. The CDR3 nucleotides are TGTGCCATCAGGGAGCCAGACAGCTCCTACGAGCAGTACTTC.

V usage is TRBV11-2 and J usage is TRBJ2-6; D not certain. The V end lost 3 bases, the J end lost 0 bases, and 9 bases lay between the germline ends. CDR3 length: 16 residues. Germline V gene sequence: CDR1 SGHAT, CDR2 FQNNGV. CDR3 protein: CASSLRWSSGANVLTF. The CDR3 DNA reads TGTGCCAGCAGCTTGAGATGGAGCTCTGGGGCCAACGTCCTGACTTTC.